Listed below are T cell receptor beta chains from one sample, sequenced in a study of cytomegalovirus exposure and HLA in healthy donors. Clones were read by immunoSEQ multiplex PCR, and TCRdb kept only the in-frame ones, dropping some. The sample table sets out 70,000 to 85,000 clones. The sequenced material came from PBMCs. Source of these receptors: a female donor in good health and CMV-seropositive. The CDR3 runs from the conserved cysteine through the conserved F or W. Each record gives: V gene, J gene, D gene, CDR3 protein, CDR3 DNA. A D gene is named only where the DNA matches it firmly.

V: TRBV5-1
J: TRBJ2-2
D: -
CDR3: CASSFEGAGGELFF
DNA: TGCGCCAGCAGTTTTGAGGGCGCGGGCGGGGAGCTGTTTTTT

V: TRBV7-9
J: TRBJ1-5
D: -
CDR3: CASSSGGSNQPQHF
DNA: TGTGCCAGCAGCTCGGGGGGGAGCAATCAGCCCCAGCATTTT

V: TRBV25-1
J: TRBJ1-6
D: TRBD1
CDR3: CASRVGTVYSPLHF
DNA: TGTGCCAGCAGGGTCGGGACAGTCTATTCACCCCTCCACTTT

V: TRBV9
J: TRBJ2-1
D: TRBD1
CDR3: CASSVSNSGGRSYNEQFF
DNA: TGTGCCAGCAGCGTGAGCAACTCAGGGGGCAGGTCCTACAATGAGCAGTTCTTC

V: TRBV5-1
J: TRBJ2-1
D: TRBD1
CDR3: CASNLDPGGIYNEQFF
DNA: TGCGCCAGCAACCTCGACCCAGGGGGTATCTACAATGAGCAGTTCTTC

V: TRBV18
J: TRBJ1-5
D: -
CDR3: CASSPNGQFRNQPQHF
DNA: TGTGCCAGCTCACCTAATGGACAGTTCCGCAATCAGCCCCAGCATTTT

V: TRBV5-1
J: TRBJ1-1
D: TRBD1
CDR3: CASSGTGSTEAFF
DNA: TGCGCCAGCAGCGGGACAGGGTCCACTGAAGCTTTCTTT

V: TRBV6-5
J: TRBJ2-2
D: TRBD2
CDR3: CASNLAGVNTGELFF
DNA: TGTGCCAGCAATTTAGCGGGAGTGAACACCGGGGAGCTGTTTTTT

V: TRBV25-1
J: TRBJ2-1
D: -
CDR3: CASSVSASNREQFF
DNA: TGTGCCAGCAGTGTGTCCGCCTCAAATCGGGAGCAGTTCTTC

V: TRBV15
J: TRBJ2-3
D: -
CDR3: CATSRTKGFSVSSTDTQYF
DNA: TGTGCCACCAGCAGAACTAAGGGTTTTAGCGTATCTAGCACAGATACGCAGTATTTT

V: TRBV30
J: TRBJ2-7
D: -
CDR3: CAWSVRGANYEQYF
DNA: TGTGCCTGGAGTGTACGGGGGGCAAACTACGAGCAGTACTTC

V: TRBV5-1
J: TRBJ2-7
D: -
CDR3: CASSFRRGSYEQYF
DNA: TGCGCCAGCAGCTTTCGCCGAGGGTCCTACGAGCAGTACTTC

V: TRBV5-4
J: TRBJ2-2
D: -
CDR3: CASSAGQMRSTGELFF
DNA: TGTGCCAGCAGCGCCGGACAGATGAGGAGCACCGGGGAGCTGTTTTTT

V: TRBV14
J: TRBJ2-1
D: -
CDR3: CASSPAGGRWNEQFF
DNA: TGTGCCAGCAGCCCTGCAGGAGGTCGGTGGAATGAGCAGTTCTTC

V: TRBV5-4
J: TRBJ1-2
D: TRBD1
CDR3: CASSLMGTGRNYGYTF
DNA: TGTGCCAGCAGCTTGATGGGGACAGGGCGGAACTATGGCTACACCTTC

V: TRBV4-2
J: TRBJ1-3
D: -
CDR3: CASSQEGGATIYF
DNA: TGTGCCAGCAGCCAAGAGGGAGGGGCCACCATATATTTT

V: TRBV5-1
J: TRBJ2-7
D: -
CDR3: CASSLTGLNEQYF
DNA: TGCGCCAGCAGCTTGACAGGGTTGAACGAGCAGTACTTC

V: TRBV30
J: TRBJ2-7
D: TRBD2
CDR3: CAWSGAASGVSYEQYF
DNA: TGTGCCTGGAGTGGGGCGGCTAGCGGGGTCTCCTACGAGCAGTACTTC

V: TRBV5-1
J: TRBJ2-1
D: TRBD2
CDR3: CASSSSGGREQFF
DNA: TGCGCCAGCAGCTCTAGCGGGGGACGAGAGCAGTTCTTC

V: TRBV12-5
J: TRBJ2-7
D: -
CDR3: CASGLVAGGLYEQYF
DNA: TGTGCTAGTGGTTTGGTTGCTGGGGGACTGTATGAGCAGTACTTC

V: TRBV29-1
J: TRBJ1-1
D: -
CDR3: CSVAIQFTEAFF
DNA: TGCAGCGTTGCAATTCAGTTTACTGAAGCTTTCTTT

V: TRBV7-8
J: TRBJ2-2
D: -
CDR3: CASSSKGRGRTDTGELFF
DNA: TGTGCCAGCAGCTCTAAGGGGCGGGGGCGGACAGACACCGGGGAGCTGTTTTTT

V: TRBV9
J: TRBJ1-6
D: -
CDR3: CASSVSGGNSPLHF
DNA: TGTGCCAGCAGCGTATCCGGCGGAAATTCACCCCTCCACTTT

V: TRBV19
J: TRBJ1-3
D: -
CDR3: CASSANSFTGNTIYF
DNA: TGTGCCAGTAGTGCCAACAGCTTTACTGGAAACACCATATATTTT

V: TRBV29-1
J: TRBJ2-3
D: -
CDR3: CSVDPTNTDTQYF
DNA: TGCAGCGTTGATCCGACTAACACAGATACGCAGTATTTT

V: TRBV19
J: TRBJ2-7
D: -
CDR3: CASSIRQASVYEQYF
DNA: TGTGCCAGTAGTATAAGACAGGCTAGTGTATACGAGCAGTACTTC

V: TRBV30
J: TRBJ2-7
D: TRBD1
CDR3: CAWGTGVPEQYF
DNA: TGTGCCTGGGGGACAGGAGTACCCGAGCAGTACTTC

V: TRBV5-1
J: TRBJ2-1
D: TRBD2
CDR3: CASSQGLAGVEQFF
DNA: TGCGCCAGCAGCCAGGGACTAGCGGGAGTTGAGCAGTTCTTC

V: TRBV27
J: TRBJ2-2
D: TRBD2
CDR3: CASSWATSGGTGELFF
DNA: TGTGCCAGCAGCTGGGCGACTAGCGGGGGCACGGGGGAGCTGTTTTTT

V: TRBV7-9
J: TRBJ2-1
D: -
CDR3: CASSFSQGTYNEQFF
DNA: TGTGCCAGCAGCTTTAGCCAGGGAACCTACAATGAGCAGTTCTTC